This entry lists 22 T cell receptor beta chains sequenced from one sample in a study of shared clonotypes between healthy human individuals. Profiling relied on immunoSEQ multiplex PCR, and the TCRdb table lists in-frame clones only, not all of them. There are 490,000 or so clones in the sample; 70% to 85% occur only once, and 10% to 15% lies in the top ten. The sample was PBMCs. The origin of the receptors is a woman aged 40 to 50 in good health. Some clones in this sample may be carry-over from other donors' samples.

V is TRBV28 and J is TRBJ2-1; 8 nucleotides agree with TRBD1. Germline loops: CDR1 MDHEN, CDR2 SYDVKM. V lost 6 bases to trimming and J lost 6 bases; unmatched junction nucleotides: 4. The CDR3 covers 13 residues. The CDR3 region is CASSQGAANEQFF. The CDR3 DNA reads TGTGCCAGCAGCCAGGGGGCGGCCAATGAGCAGTTCTTC.

CDR3 coding DNA: TGTGCCAGCAGCTTGGGGGGTAACTCCTACGAGCAGTACTTC. Its translation: CASSLGGNSYEQYF. The chain is built from TRBV5-6 and TRBJ2-7, with D unresolved. The V gene lost 0 bases and the J gene lost 0 bases, with 7 bases spanning the gap. CDR1 is SGHDT, CDR2 YYEEEE, per germline. This CDR3 region has 14 residues.

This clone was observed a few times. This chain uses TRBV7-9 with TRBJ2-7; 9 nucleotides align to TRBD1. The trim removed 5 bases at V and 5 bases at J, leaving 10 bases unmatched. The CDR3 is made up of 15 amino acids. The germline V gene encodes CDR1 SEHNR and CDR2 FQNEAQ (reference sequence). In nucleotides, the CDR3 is TGTGCCAGCAGCCCTAGAGGGACAGGGCTCAACGAGCAGTACTTC. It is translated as CASSPRGTGLNEQYF.

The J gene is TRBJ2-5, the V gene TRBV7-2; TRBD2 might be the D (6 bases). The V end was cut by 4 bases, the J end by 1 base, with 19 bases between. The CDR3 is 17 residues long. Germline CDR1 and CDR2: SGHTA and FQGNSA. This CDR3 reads CASSSPRVWRGQETQYF. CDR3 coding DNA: TGTGCCAGCAGCTCCCCCCGGGTGTGGCGGGGCCAAGAGACCCAGTACTTC.

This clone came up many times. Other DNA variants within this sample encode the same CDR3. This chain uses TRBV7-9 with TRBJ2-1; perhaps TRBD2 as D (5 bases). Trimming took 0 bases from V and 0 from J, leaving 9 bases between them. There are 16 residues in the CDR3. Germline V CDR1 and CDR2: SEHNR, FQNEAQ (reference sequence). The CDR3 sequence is CASSLALAGSYNEQFF. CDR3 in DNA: TGTGCCAGCAGCTTAGCCTTGGCGGGCTCCTACAATGAGCAGTTCTTC.

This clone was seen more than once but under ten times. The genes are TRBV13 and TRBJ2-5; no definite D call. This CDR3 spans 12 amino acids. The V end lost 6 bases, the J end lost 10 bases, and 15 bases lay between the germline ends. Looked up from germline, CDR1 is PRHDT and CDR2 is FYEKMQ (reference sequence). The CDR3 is CASRLSPGDQYF. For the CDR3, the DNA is TGTGCCAGCAGGCTCTCCCCCGGCGACCAGTACTTC.

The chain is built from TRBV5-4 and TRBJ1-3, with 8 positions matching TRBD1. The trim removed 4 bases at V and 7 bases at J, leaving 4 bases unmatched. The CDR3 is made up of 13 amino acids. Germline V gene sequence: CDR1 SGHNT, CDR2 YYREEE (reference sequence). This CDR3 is CASSRTGTNTIYF. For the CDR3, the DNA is TGTGCCAGCAGCAGGACAGGGACTAACACCATATATTTT.

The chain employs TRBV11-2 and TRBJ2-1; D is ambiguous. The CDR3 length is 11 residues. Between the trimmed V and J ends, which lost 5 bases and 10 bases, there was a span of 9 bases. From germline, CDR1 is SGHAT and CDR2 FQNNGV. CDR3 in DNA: TGTGCCAGCAGCGCCTTTAACGAGCAGTTCTTC. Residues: CASSAFNEQFF. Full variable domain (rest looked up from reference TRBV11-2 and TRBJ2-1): EAGVAQSPRYKIIEKRQSVAFWCNPISGHATLYWYQQILGQGPKLLIQFQNNGVVDDSQLPKDRFSAERLKGVDSTLKIQPAKLEDSAVYLCASSAFNEQFFGPGTRLTVL.

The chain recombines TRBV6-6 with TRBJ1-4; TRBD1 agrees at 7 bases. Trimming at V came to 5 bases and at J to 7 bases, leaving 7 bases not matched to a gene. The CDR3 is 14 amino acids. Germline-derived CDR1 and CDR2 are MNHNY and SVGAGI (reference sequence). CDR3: CASSTLRDSEKLFF. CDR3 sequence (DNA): TGTGCCAGCAGTACCTTAAGGGACAGTGAAAAACTGTTTTTT.

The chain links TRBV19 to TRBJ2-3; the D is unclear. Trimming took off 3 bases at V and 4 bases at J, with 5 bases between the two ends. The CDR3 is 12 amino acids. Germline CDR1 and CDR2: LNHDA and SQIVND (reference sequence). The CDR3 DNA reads TGTGCCAGTAGTATGGGGTCAGATACGCAGTATTTT. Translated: CASSMGSDTQYF.

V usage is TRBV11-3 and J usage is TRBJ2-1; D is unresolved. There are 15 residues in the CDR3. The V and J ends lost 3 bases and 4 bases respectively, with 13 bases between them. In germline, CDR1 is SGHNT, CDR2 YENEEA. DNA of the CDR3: TGTGCCAGCAGCTTGGGCCAAATAACATACAATGAGCAGTTCTTC. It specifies CASSLGQITYNEQFF.

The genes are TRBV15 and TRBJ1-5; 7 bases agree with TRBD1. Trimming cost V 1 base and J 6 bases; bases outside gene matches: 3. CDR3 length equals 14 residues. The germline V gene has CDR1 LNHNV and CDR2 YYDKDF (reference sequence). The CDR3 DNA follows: TGTGCCACCAGCAGAGTTGCAGGGGGTCAGCCCCAGCATTTT. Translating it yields CATSRVAGGQPQHF.

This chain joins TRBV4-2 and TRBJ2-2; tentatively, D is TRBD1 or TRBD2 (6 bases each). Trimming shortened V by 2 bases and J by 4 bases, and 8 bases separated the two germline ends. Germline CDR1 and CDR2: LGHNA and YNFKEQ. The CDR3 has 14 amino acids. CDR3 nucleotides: TGTGCCAGCAGCCAAAAGGGGGGCACCGGGGAGCTGTTTTTT. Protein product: CASSQKGGTGELFF.

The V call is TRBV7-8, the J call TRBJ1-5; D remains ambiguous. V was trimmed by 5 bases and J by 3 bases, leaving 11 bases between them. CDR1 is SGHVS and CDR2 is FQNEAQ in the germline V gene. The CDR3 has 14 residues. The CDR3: CASSDRRTNQPQHF. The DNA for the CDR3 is TGTGCCAGCAGCGACCGGAGGACCAATCAGCCCCAGCATTTT. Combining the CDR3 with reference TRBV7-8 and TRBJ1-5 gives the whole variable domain GAGVSQSPRYKVAKRGQDVALRCDPISGHVSLFWYQQALGQGPEFLTYFQNEAQLDKSGLPSDRFFAERPEGSVSTLKIQRTQQEDSAVYLCASSDRRTNQPQHFGDGTRLSIL.

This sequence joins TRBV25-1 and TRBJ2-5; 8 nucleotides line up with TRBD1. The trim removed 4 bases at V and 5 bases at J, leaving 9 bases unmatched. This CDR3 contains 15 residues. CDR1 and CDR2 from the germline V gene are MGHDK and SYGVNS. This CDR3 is CASSGRQGSQETQYF. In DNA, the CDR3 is TGTGCCAGCAGTGGTAGACAGGGGTCCCAGGAGACCCAGTACTTC.

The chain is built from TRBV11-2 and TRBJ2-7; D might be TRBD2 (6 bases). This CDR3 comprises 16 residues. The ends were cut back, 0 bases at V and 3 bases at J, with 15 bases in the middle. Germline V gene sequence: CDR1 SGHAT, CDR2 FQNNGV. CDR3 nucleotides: TGTGCCAGCAGCTTAGATTACGCGGGGCGAGACTACGAGCAGTACTTC. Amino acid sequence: CASSLDYAGRDYEQYF.

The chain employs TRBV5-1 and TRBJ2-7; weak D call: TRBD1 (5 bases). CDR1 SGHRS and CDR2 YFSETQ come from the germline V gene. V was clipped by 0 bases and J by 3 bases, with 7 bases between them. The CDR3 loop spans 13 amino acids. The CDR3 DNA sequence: TGCGCCAGCAGCTTGGCAGGGCGCTACGAGCAGTACTTC. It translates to CASSLAGRYEQYF.

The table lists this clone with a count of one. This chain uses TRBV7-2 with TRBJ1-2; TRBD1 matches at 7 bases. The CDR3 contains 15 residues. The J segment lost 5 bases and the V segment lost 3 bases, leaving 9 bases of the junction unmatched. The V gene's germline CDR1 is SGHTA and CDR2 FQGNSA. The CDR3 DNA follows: TGTGCCAGCAGCTTTTCGGACAGGCCCAATTATGGCTACACCTTC. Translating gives CASSFSDRPNYGYTF.

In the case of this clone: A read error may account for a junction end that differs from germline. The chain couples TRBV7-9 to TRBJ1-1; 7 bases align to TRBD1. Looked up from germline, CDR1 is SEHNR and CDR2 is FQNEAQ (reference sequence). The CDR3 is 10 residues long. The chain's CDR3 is CASTQTGPNF. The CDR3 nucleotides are TGTGCCAGCACCCAGACAGGGCCTAACTTT.

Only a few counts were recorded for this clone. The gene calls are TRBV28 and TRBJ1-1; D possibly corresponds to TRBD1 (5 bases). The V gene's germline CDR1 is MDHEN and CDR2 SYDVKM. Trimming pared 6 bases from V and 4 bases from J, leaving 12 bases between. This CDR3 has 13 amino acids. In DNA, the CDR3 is TGTGCCAGCAGCACTCAGGGATTCACTGAAGCTTTCTTT. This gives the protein CASSTQGFTEAFF.

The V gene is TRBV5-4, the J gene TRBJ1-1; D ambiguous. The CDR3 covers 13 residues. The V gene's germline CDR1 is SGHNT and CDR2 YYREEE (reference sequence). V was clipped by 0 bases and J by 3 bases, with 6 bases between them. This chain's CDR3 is CASSLVGYTEAFF. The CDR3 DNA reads TGTGCCAGCAGCTTGGTGGGTTACACTGAAGCTTTCTTT.

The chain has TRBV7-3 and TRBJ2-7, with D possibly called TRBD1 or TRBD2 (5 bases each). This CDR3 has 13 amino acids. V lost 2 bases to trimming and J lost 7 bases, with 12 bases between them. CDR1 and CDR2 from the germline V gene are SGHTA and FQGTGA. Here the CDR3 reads CASSLSQGGEQYF. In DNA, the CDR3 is TGTGCCAGCAGCTTATCGCAGGGCGGGGAGCAGTACTTC.